Following are 8 T cell receptor beta chains from one sample sequenced in a study of T cell repertoires in cytomegalovirus infection. Using its own MiXCR run on the reads, TCRdb lists one record per CDR3 protein. The sample lists approximately 500,000 distinct CDR3 sequences, 10% to 12% occurring once. Sequenced sample: PBMCs. Every receptor here comes from a human donor in good health (CMV status not recorded). Some clones in this sample may be carry-over from other donors' samples.

This clonotype came up many times. This chain joins TRBV5-1 and TRBJ1-4; no clear D. Per the germline V gene, CDR1 is SGHRS and CDR2 is YFSETQ. The V end lost 5 bases, the J end lost 3 bases, and 8 bases lay between the germline ends. This CDR3 spans 13 amino acids. The CDR3 here is CASRVGANEKLFF. The CDR3 DNA is TGCGCCAGCAGGGTCGGGGCTAATGAAAAACTGTTTTTT.

This clonotype was counted at least ten times. V and J are TRBV6-1 and TRBJ1-1; possibly TRBD1 for D (6 bases). This CDR3 has 13 amino acids. Trimming took 3 bases from V and 6 from J, leaving 11 bases between them. Germline V lookup: CDR1 MNHNS, CDR2 SASEGT. CDR3 coding DNA: TGTGCCAGCAGTGAGTGGGGGGGCGCTGAAGCTTTCTTT. This sequence encodes CASSEWGGAEAFF.

The table lists this clonotype with many counts. V usage is TRBV12-3 or TRBV12-4 and J usage is TRBJ1-5; D gene unclear. This CDR3 region has 13 residues. Trimming pared 2 bases from V and 6 bases from J, leaving 8 bases between. CDR3: CASSLPDGQPQHF. The DNA for the CDR3 is TGTGCCAGCAGTTTACCGGATGGTCAGCCCCAGCATTTT.

At least ten counts were recorded for this clonotype. This chain joins TRBV11-2 and TRBJ2-7; 14 positions agree with TRBD2. Germline loops: CDR1 SGHAT, CDR2 FQNNGV. The V and J ends lost 4 bases and 2 bases, in that order; junction bases with no gene match: 4. The CDR3 is 16 amino acids. CDR3 coding DNA: TGTGCCAGCAGCTCCCCGACTAGCGGGAGGGCCTACGAGCAGTACTTC. Translated: CASSSPTSGRAYEQYF.

The sample holds many counts of this clonotype. The chain carries TRBV12-3 or TRBV12-4 and TRBJ2-7, with 11 bases fitting TRBD1. The CDR3 spans 15 residues. The trim removed 5 bases at V and 6 bases at J, leaving 9 bases unmatched. CDR3 nucleotides: TGTGCCAGCAGTCCATCCGGGACAGGGGGGGCCGAGCAGTACTTC. Translating gives CASSPSGTGGAEQYF.

This clonotype was seen many times. The chain combines TRBV14 with TRBJ2-7; D uncertain. The ends were cut back, 3 bases at V and 0 bases at J, with 12 bases in the middle. The CDR3 sequence is 15 residues long. Germline CDR1 is SGHDN and CDR2 is FVKESK. This CDR3 is CASSQRQDPSYEQYF. In DNA, the CDR3 is TGTGCCAGCAGCCAGCGTCAGGACCCCTCCTACGAGCAGTACTTC.

This clonotype was found many times. The chain links TRBV15 to TRBJ1-4; D call uncertain. Germline-derived CDR1 and CDR2 are LNHNV and YYDKDF (reference sequence). With 0 bases removed from V and 2 bases from J, the gap between germline ends came to 4 bases. The CDR3 has 14 amino acids. The CDR3 protein is CATSRDQTNEKLFF. The CDR3 coding sequence is TGTGCCACCAGCAGAGATCAGACTAATGAAAAACTGTTTTTT.

Ten or more counts support this clonotype. The chain carries TRBV20-1 and TRBJ1-1; 7 bases match TRBD1. The trim removed 0 bases at V and 4 bases at J, leaving 5 bases unmatched. This CDR3 is built from 14 residues. Germline loops: CDR1 DFQATT, CDR2 SNEGSKA (reference sequence). CDR3 DNA sequence: TGCAGTGCTAGAGACGTTCAGGGGGTCACTGAAGCTTTCTTT. Translated, it gives CSARDVQGVTEAFF.